This T cell receptor beta chain is from a study of blood T cell repertoires in COVID-19. Turning to the study itself: Samples representing acute and convalescent COVID-19 were sourced from the United States, Italy and Spain. In each case, the material was cDNA or gDNA derived from T cells, B-cell-depleted T cells, or PBMCs.

Original processing notes: Reference gene primers were amplified, and this amplification served to estimate nucleated cell counts. The data were produced by immunoSEQ multiplex PCR, yet TCRdb's version contains in-frame clones alone and is incomplete. The V and J calls and clone size come from that table; D and trimming were worked out from the DNA. The data hold 99,000 or so clones, with 85% to 90% observed a single time. CDR1 and CDR2 from the germline V gene are LGHNA and YNFKEQ. The length of the CDR3 is 19 residues. The ends were cut back, 0 bases at V and 0 bases at J, with 20 bases in the middle.

The receptor was derived from a woman aged 55 to 70 in a cohort sampled during active or convalescent COVID-19. The sequencing sample was made of peripheral blood. The chain uses TRBV4-2 and TRBJ1-2; D remains ambiguous. CDR3 loop: CASSQDGSAEAGANYGYTF. The CDR3 DNA sequence: TGTGCCAGCAGCCAAGATGGGTCGGCGGAAGCGGGAGCTAACTATGGCTACACCTTC.